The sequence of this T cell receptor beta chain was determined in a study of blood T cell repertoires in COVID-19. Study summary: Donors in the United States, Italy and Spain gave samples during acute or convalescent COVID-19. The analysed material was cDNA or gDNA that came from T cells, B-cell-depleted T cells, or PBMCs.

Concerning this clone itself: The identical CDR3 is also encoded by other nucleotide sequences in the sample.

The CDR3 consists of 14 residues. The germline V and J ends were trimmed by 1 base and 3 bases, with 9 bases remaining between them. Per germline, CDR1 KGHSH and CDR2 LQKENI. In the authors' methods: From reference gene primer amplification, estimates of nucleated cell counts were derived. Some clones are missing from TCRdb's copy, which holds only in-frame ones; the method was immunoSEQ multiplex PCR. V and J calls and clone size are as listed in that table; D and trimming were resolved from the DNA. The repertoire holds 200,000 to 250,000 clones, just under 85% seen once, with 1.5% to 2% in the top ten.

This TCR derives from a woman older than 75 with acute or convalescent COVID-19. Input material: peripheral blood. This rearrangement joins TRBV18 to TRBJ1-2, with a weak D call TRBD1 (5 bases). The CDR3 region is CASSPLQGDYGYTF. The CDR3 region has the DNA TGTGCCAGCTCACCACTGCAGGGTGACTATGGCTACACCTTC.